This TCR beta chain was captured by sequencing in a study of T cells in localized non-small cell lung cancer. Overall study findings and caveats: Patients showing higher blood T cell density tended to see longer overall survival. T cell clonality was highest in uninvolved adjacent lung, above tumor. A median of about 52 clones ranked among the top 100 in tumor appeared in adjacent lung. Sequencing was restricted to one tumor region; therefore, heterogeneity remains possible.

Some clones are missing from TCRdb's copy, which holds only in-frame ones; the method was immunoSEQ multiplex PCR. The data contain more than 70,000 clones, roughly 81% of them singletons. Per the germline V gene, CDR1 is KGHSH and CDR2 is LQKENI. Germline trimming cut 0 bases from V and 5 bases from J; bases unmatched to any gene: 5. This CDR3 contains 16 residues. Points on this clone: Its antigen is as yet unknown.

The V and J genes are TRBV18 and TRBJ2-5; TRBD2 aligns across 11 bases. This specimen consisted of peripheral blood, obtained before any cancer treatment. The sequence derives from a man between 40 and 75 years old with stage I lung adenocarcinoma. In nucleotides, the CDR3 is TGTGCCAGCTCACCACCTTCTAGCGGGAGGAGGGAGACCCAGTACTTC. Encoded protein: CASSPPSSGRRETQYF.